The clone carrying this T cell receptor (beta chain) was observed once. Antigen specificity is unknown. Method: immunoSEQ multiplex PCR; TCRdb's copy keeps in-frame clones and lacks some. The repertoire holds 70,000 to 90,000 clones, with roughly 82% as singletons. The data stem from a study of T cell responses to AZD1222 COVID-19 vaccine. General study points: Seropositive status at baseline applied to only six AZD1222 recipients. Females outnumbered males among donors, who were mostly white British; clonal diversity was possibly underestimated. At 160-218 and 743-854, vaccine-associated CD4 TCRs were dominant, and they spanned spike.

Trimming left V 2 bases short and J 0 bases short, with 8 bases between. This CDR3 spans 14 amino acids. Per the germline V gene, CDR1 is SGHRS and CDR2 is YFSETQ. Sequencing was performed on peripheral blood, taken on day 0 of AZD1222 vaccination. This sequence joins TRBV5-1 and TRBJ1-2; D not certain. The origin of this receptor is an adult in good health. The CDR3 sequence is CASSFFEANYGYTF. The DNA for the CDR3 is TGCGCCAGCAGCTTTTTCGAAGCTAACTATGGCTACACCTTC. The full variable domain, its missing parts supplied by reference TRBV5-1 and TRBJ1-2, is KAGVTQTPRYLIKTRGQQVTLSCSPISGHRSVSWYQQTPGQGLQFLFEYFSETQRNKGNFPGRFSGRQFSNSRSEMNVSTLELGDSALYLCASSFFEANYGYTFGSGTRLTVV.